The present TCR beta chain was sequenced within a study of chemoradiotherapy in HPV16-positive cancers. Findings of the study overall: The functional HPV-specific definition rests on just two HPV16-positive patients. Candidate HPV-specific clones and E7-related TCR motifs grew in tumor during treatment.

The ends were cut back, 7 bases at V and 2 bases at J, with 16 bases in the middle. Germline-derived CDR1 and CDR2 are LNHDA and SQIVND (reference sequence). CDR3 length equals 15 residues. Some clones are missing from TCRdb's copy, which holds only in-frame ones; the method was immunoSEQ multiplex PCR. The table lists several thousand clones, roughly 85% of them singletons, with approximately 3.1% in the top ten. A note on this clone: The antigen remains undetermined.

This chain connects TRBV19 to TRBJ2-3; TRBD1 might be the D (5 bases). This TCR was sampled from a human donor with HPV-associated anogenital cancer. The material was tumor tissue, obtained from a patient who underwent chemoradiotherapy. CDR3 amino acids: CASTQGALFTDTQYF. DNA of the CDR3: TGTGCCAGTACCCAGGGTGCCCTTTTCACAGATACGCAGTATTTT.